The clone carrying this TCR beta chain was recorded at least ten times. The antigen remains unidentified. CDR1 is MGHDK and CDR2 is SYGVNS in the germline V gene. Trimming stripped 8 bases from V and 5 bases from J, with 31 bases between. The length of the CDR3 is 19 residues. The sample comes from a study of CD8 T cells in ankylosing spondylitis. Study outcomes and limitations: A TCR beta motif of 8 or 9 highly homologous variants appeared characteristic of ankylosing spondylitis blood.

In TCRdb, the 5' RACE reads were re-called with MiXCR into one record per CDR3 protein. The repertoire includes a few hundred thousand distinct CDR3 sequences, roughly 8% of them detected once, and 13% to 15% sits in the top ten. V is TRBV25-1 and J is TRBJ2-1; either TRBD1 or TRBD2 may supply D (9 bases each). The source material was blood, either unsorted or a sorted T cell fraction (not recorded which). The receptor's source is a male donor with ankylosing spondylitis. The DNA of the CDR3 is TGTGCCAGCTCCCACCGGACAGGGGTTAGCGGGAGCTACCACAATGAGCAGTTCTTC. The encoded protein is CASSHRTGVSGSYHNEQFF.